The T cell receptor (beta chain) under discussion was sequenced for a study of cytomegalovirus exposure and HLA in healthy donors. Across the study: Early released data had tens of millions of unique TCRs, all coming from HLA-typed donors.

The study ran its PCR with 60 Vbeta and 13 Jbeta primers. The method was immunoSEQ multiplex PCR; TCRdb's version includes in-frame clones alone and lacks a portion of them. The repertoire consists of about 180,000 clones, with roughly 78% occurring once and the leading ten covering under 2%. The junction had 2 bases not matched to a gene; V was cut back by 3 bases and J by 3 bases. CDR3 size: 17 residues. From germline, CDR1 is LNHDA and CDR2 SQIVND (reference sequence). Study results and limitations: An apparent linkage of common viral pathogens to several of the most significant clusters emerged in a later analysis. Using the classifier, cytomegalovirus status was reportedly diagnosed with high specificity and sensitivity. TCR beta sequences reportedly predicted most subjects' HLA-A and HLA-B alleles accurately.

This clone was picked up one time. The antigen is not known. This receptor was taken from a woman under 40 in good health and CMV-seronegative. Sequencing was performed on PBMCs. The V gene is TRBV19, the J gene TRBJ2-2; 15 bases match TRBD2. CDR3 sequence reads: CASSIGTSGGHTGELFF. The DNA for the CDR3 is TGTGCCAGTAGTATTGGGACTAGCGGGGGGCACACCGGGGAGCTGTTTTTT.